The rows below give T cell receptor beta chains drawn from one sample of a study of shared clonotypes between healthy human individuals. Assay used: immunoSEQ multiplex PCR; TCRdb lists only in-frame clones, some missing. The data contain around 2.1 million clones, 85% to 95% of them singletons. The sequencing sample was made of naive CD8+ T cells from PBMCs. Every receptor here comes from a man between 18 and 29 years old in good health. Some clones in this sample may be carry-over from other donors' samples. CDR3s include the opening cysteine and the closing phenylalanine or tryptophan. The order of the fields is clone size, J gene, V gene, D gene, CDR3 protein, CDR3 DNA. The D gene is left open where the match is weak. Expanded clones get a size class; other rows say once, few or many, or leave the size out.

NA | TRBJ2-7 | TRBV9 | NA | CASSVEGTGTFPPEQYF | TGTGCCAGCAGCGTAGAAGGAACAGGGACCTTCCCTCCCGAGCAGTACTTC
NA | TRBJ1-2 | TRBV4-3 | NA | CASSKGVGVGYTF | TGCGCCAGCAGCAAGGGAGTTGGGGTTGGCTACACCTTC
NA | TRBJ2-1 | TRBV27 | TRBD2 | CASSLRGFYNEQFF | TGTGCCAGCAGTTTGCGGGGGTTCTACAATGAGCAGTTCTTC
NA | TRBJ2-7 | TRBV6-5 | NA | CASSYSLSEESYEQYF | TGTGCCAGCAGTTACTCCCTTAGCGAGGAGTCCTACGAGCAGTACTTC
NA | TRBJ2-7 | TRBV11-2 | TRBD1 | CASSFLGQGAGEQYF | TGTGCCAGCAGCTTTCTGGGACAGGGGGCAGGTGAGCAGTACTTC
NA | TRBJ2-7 | TRBV9 | TRBD2 | CASSPTGTSSYEQYF | TGTGCCAGCAGCCCGACCGGGACTAGTAGCTACGAGCAGTACTTC
NA | TRBJ2-1 | TRBV5-1 | NA | CASSLDYHEQFF | TGCGCCAGCAGCTTGGACTACCATGAGCAGTTCTTC
NA | TRBJ2-7 | TRBV28 | NA | CASSSKGPSSYEQYF | TGTGCCAGCAGTTCCAAGGGACCGAGCTCCTACGAGCAGTACTTC
NA | TRBJ2-7 | TRBV19 | TRBD1 | CASSIRGQGTDEQYF | TGTGCCAGTAGTATTAGGGGACAGGGGACAGACGAGCAGTACTTC
once | TRBJ2-7 | TRBV27 | TRBD1 | CASTGTDRYEQYF | TGTGCCAGCACGGGGACAGACCGTTACGAGCAGTACTTC
NA | TRBJ1-1 | TRBV6-6 | NA | CASSYSIRQRNTEAFF | TGTGCCAGCAGTTACTCGATAAGACAGAGGAACACTGAAGCTTTCTTT
NA | TRBJ1-1 | TRBV19 | NA | CASSGEGEAFF | TGTGCCAGTAGTGGGGAGGGTGAAGCTTTCTTT
NA | TRBJ2-5 | TRBV28 | TRBD1 | CASTPLGQGKFQYF | TGTGCCAGCACCCCTTTGGGACAGGGCAAGTTTCAGTACTTC
once | TRBJ2-3 | TRBV4-3 | NA | CASSQEWQGKDTQYF | TGCGCCAGCAGCCAAGAGTGGCAGGGTAAAGATACGCAGTATTTT
once | TRBJ2-5 | TRBV12-5 | NA | CASAHSIQETQYF | TGTGCTAGTGCTCACAGCATCCAAGAGACCCAGTACTTC
NA | TRBJ2-7 | TRBV6-1 | NA | CASSEASGNPYEQYF | TGTGCCAGCAGTGAAGCGTCCGGGAACCCCTACGAGCAGTACTTC
NA | TRBJ1-5 | TRBV2 | NA | CASSEGDTHNQPQHF | TGTGCCAGCAGTGAAGGGGACACCCACAATCAGCCCCAGCATTTT
NA | TRBJ2-1 | TRBV9 | NA | CASSVAPISSYNEQFF | TGTGCCAGCAGCGTAGCCCCCATCAGCTCCTACAATGAGCAGTTCTTC
NA | TRBJ2-7 | TRBV6-1 | TRBD1 | CASSEGGQGVISYEQYF | TGTGCCAGCAGTGAAGGCGGACAGGGGGTCATCTCCTACGAGCAGTACTTC
NA | TRBJ2-3 | TRBV9 | NA | CASSVDGLRSDTQYF | TGTGCCAGCAGCGTAGACGGACTAAGATCAGATACGCAGTATTTT
NA | TRBJ2-2 | TRBV5-1 | NA | CASSLLGHNTGELFF | TGCGCCAGCAGCTTGTTGGGACATAACACCGGGGAGCTGTTTTTT
NA | TRBJ2-5 | TRBV11-2 | NA | CASSLDGGGETQYF | TGTGCCAGCAGCTTAGATGGCGGTGGCGAGACCCAGTACTTC
NA | TRBJ2-1 | TRBV9 | TRBD2 | CASSNSGRADEQFF | TGTGCCAGCAGCAATAGCGGGAGGGCGGATGAGCAGTTCTTC
NA | TRBJ1-2 | TRBV19 | NA | CASSIPGLGGYTF | TGTGCCAGTAGTATCCCGGGGCTTGGTGGCTACACCTTC
once | TRBJ2-7 | TRBV11-1 | NA | CASAYLTGSYEQYF | TGTGCCAGCGCATACTTAACAGGGTCCTACGAGCAGTACTTC
NA | TRBJ1-5 | TRBV19 | NA | CASSMTVQGPQHF | TGTGCCAGTAGTATGACGGTACAGGGGCCCCAGCATTTT
NA | TRBJ1-1 | TRBV20-1 | NA | CSGYEKEAFF | TGCAGCGGATATGAGAAAGAAGCTTTCTTT
NA | TRBJ2-1 | TRBV7-2 | NA | CASSRGLYSYNEQFF | TGTGCCAGCAGCCGGGGTCTGTACTCCTACAATGAGCAGTTCTTC
NA | TRBJ2-3 | TRBV15 | NA | CATSSLTGVPPTDTQYF | TGTGCCACCAGCAGTTTAACCGGGGTCCCCCCCACAGATACGCAGTATTTT